This TCR beta chain was captured by sequencing in a study of cytomegalovirus exposure and HLA in healthy donors (dated by TCRdb to about 2017). As for the study more broadly: An earlier analysis of more than 550 of the donors reported around 280 Gb of sequence data and roughly 120 million unique TCR beta sequences obtained from 180 million or so T cells. About 280 gigabases of sequencing data and around 88 million unique TCR sequences made up an early release that covered nearly 650 HLA-typed donors. The genetic ancestry cluster associated with self-reported Caucasian donors included approximately 85% of the roughly 410 genotyped donors. The study aimed to test whether signatures of past pathogen exposure could be identified by cataloging public T cell receptors. The study profiled the T cell repertoires of hundreds of subjects by immunosequencing and related them to cytomegalovirus serostatus. A separate validation cohort of about 110 different subjects was used in addition to the roughly 620-subject first cohort. To predict cytomegalovirus infection status, the study brought together high-throughput TCR immunosequencing, statistical association of individual TCRs with disease status, and machine learning. A later analysis re-examined previously published TCR beta repertoires from just over 650 donors and added high-resolution HLA genotyping to investigate patterns of TCR occurrence. In the later analysis, no new phenotypic data were used to find candidate immune exposures; instead, reliance was placed on TCR beta sequences and their occurrence across donors. In an earlier analysis of roughly 580 of the donors, high-throughput TCR beta sequencing was used to judge whether each TCR beta V gene segment behaved as functional or pseudogenic. Donor age, sex, ethnicity and CMV serostatus were collected together with the repertoire data. A later genetic analysis took genome-wide SNP genotypes for about 60% of the roughly 670 donors and used that subset as a discovery cohort. All discovery cohort repertoires had been generated using a single sequencing platform. HLA typing included class I and class II loci at four-digit resolution. The number of donors typed differed by locus, with roughly 620-640 for A, B, C, DRB1 and DQB1, more than 500 for DQA1, 606 for DPA1, and some 450 for DPB1. Five DR-DQ haplotypes were treated as single units for association and clustering because of strong linkage in the cohort. Across some 400 genotyped donors of the cohort, an average of approximately 240,000 unique TCR beta nucleotide sequences per donor were sequenced, and approximately 17% of those sequences were non-productive.

What the study reported, not specific to this receptor: The study gave a list of under 200 TCR beta chains associated with cytomegalovirus. According to a later analysis, parvovirus B19, influenza, CMV and Epstein-Barr virus appeared linked to several top co-occurrence clusters. The classifier was reported to diagnose cytomegalovirus status with high specificity and sensitivity in both the original and validation cohorts. It was suggested by the authors that the approach could potentially be generalized to other disease states and immunological phenotypes. When HLA alleles, especially DR and DQ, strongly co-occurred, attributing TCR associations to individual alleles was difficult. A further reported finding was that TCR beta sequences accurately predicted the HLA-A and HLA-B alleles for most subjects in the first cohort. Because counts were too low, fewer than 20 rarely observed V segments, including chromosome 9 orphons, were excluded from the earlier analysis of fewer than 650 of the donors. Presence/absence analyses assumed roughly uniform sequencing depth across donors, an assumption that may not hold. Some IMGT-functional V segments, including TRBV6-2 and TRBV6-3, could not be told apart with the 87-base-pair reads, so those segments were excluded. A later analysis found that HLA-associated TCR beta chains were more clonally expanded and had lower generation probabilities than equally common non-associated chains. While some public TCRs were present in many individuals, most TCR sequences turned up only very rarely across donors. In a later genetic analysis, fewer N-insertions in productive TCRs were reported among donors in an Asian-associated ancestry cluster than the 666-donor mean. In a later analysis, the rate of TCR association differed among HLA loci, with DRB1 alleles having the most associated TCRs and HLA-C alleles having the fewest. A later genetic analysis associated a missense DCLRE1C variant with V-gene and J-gene trimming of TCR beta chains, and an independent cohort replicated the association. A cluster of highly shared sequence variants was judged likely to represent a technical artifact of the sequencing pipeline. CMV serostatus was the only immune exposure information available for the cohort. An earlier analysis of 587 of the donors showed that most TCR beta V segments appeared in productive rearrangements either about 87% or about 30% of the time, which broadly matched IMGT annotations. Only TCR beta chains were sequenced in this cohort, and the absence of alpha or paired-chain data limited detectable features. Because some donors lacked HLA typing at each locus, the association tests relied only on the typed subset. At a false discovery rate of 0.05, a later analysis linked under 20,000 TCR beta sequences to specific HLA alleles. According to a later analysis, most CMV-associated TCR beta chains appeared to be HLA-restricted, and the HLA associations seemed to be driven largely by CMV exposure. Three of the identified cytomegalovirus-associated TCR beta chains were confirmed in vitro to be specific for cytomegalovirus antigens. Linkage disequilibrium might explain the correlated functional status among segregating V segments, but an unknown experimental factor could not be ruled out.

Note on this clone: Its antigen has not been determined. No base quality information exists; no much larger clone differs at one position.

The cohort comprised fewer than 750 healthy bone marrow donors. At the time of sampling, every cohort member was nominally healthy, though immune exposures that went unrecorded were likely present. Of the 700 or so cohort members, about 280 had positive CMV serostatus and 350 to 450 had negative CMV serostatus, and CMV serostatus was not recorded for the donor. A peripheral blood sample was provided by each donor, and peripheral blood mononuclear cells were used for TCR beta sequencing. Genomic DNA was extracted from the blood cell samples with the Qiagen DNeasy Blood Extraction Kit. Library preparation was by the immunoSEQ multiplex PCR assay. The multiplex PCR relied on a mix of 60 forward primers for TCR Vbeta segments and 13 reverse primers for TCR Jbeta segments. Amplification of the CDR3 region of rearranged TCR beta genes was performed with a multiplex PCR assay on genomic DNA. The amplified TCR beta libraries were sequenced on the Illumina HiSeq System as 87-base-pair reads. On the study's bioinformatics: Across the 500 to 750 repertoires, a later analysis counted tens of millions of unique TCR beta chains, roughly 11 million of which were shared by at least two donors. To remove PCR and sequencing errors, raw reads were error-corrected and collapsed into unique sequences using a nearest-neighbor algorithm that merged closely related sequences. V, D and J gene segments were assigned by aligning CDR3 sequences to IMGT reference sequences. For a sequence to be retained, a match of at least six nucleotides was required to both a V gene segment and a J gene segment. A rearrangement counted as productive if the CDR3 had no stop codons and remained in frame with V and J, and every other rearrangement counted as non-productive. Following IMGT convention, CDR3 was defined as the stretch from the second conserved V-encoded cysteine to the conserved J-encoded phenylalanine. The earlier analysis of approximately 500 of the donors excluded sequences that lacked an unambiguous match to a single V gene segment. An earlier analysis of a few hundred of the donors called V segments functional above 56.7% productive rearrangements and segregating when the between-donor standard deviation exceeded 5%. A statistical classification framework was built to diagnose cytomegalovirus status from the catalog of TCR beta chain sequences. V and J gene assignment, in a later analysis, came from comparing TCR nucleotide sequences with IMGT/GENE-DB human TR gene sequences. A later analysis assigned CDR3 sequences and most-parsimonious VDJ recombination scenarios with the TCRdist pipeline. In a later analysis, every TCR beta chain was defined by the combination of its CDR3 amino acid sequence and its V-gene family, and reads without a unique V-gene family were dropped. To address suspected cross-contamination and a sequencing artifact, a later analysis removed approximately 600 highly shared, low-generation-probability nucleotide sequences. A later analysis calculated a clonal expansion index for each public chain from normalized within-repertoire ranks of inferred template counts. Generation probabilities in a later analysis came from a VDJ recombination model fitted to out-of-frame rearrangements, and those results were checked against IGoR. A later analysis scored TCR-TCR, TCR-HLA and TCR-CMV co-occurrence with hypergeometric tests, applying a repertoire-size bias correction to TCR pairs. In a later analysis, false discovery rates were estimated by permuting HLA or CMV assignments 20 times. In a later analysis, co-occurring TCRs were grouped with DBSCAN, and TCRdist sequence similarity was added when clustering was performed within HLA-allele-positive subsets. Repertoires with fewer than 30,000 or more than 120,000 public chains were left out of co-occurrence clustering, as were four to six repertoires with anomalous nucleotide sharing. Sourced from immuneACCESS, this table was stored by TCRdb with only in-frame sequences that have V and J called. A share of the clones is absent; for the studies checked, an unresolved V gene accounts for under half, and the remainder has no known explanation. V and J calls and clone size are copied from that table; D and trimming were computed from the DNA. The sample table lists 160,000 or so clones, approximately 70% of them with a count of one. In total, the top ten clones hold 2% to 2.5% of the sample.

At the junction V is shortened by 3 bases and J by 3 bases, with 9 bases in between. Via the germline V gene, CDR1 is SGHVS and CDR2 FQNEAQ. Counted from cysteine to phenylalanine, this CDR3 has 14 amino acids. The sequence is cut down to CDR3 DNA, 42 bases in frame from base 1. The sequence joins TRBV7-8 to TRBJ1-5; a tentative D call is TRBD1 (5 bases match). The clonotype was recovered from a human donor in good health. The sequenced sample was PBMCs. The DNA reads TGTGCCAGCAGCTTTGACAGCGTCAATCAGCCCCAGCATTTT. Protein translation: CASSFDSVNQPQHF.